What follows is one TCR beta chain and its context. The method was immunoSEQ multiplex PCR; TCRdb's version includes in-frame clones alone and lacks a portion of them. This table has roughly 1,500,000 clones, about 98% appearing once. The sample is drawn from a study of shared clonotypes between healthy human individuals. The germline CDR1 and CDR2 sequences are SNHLY and FYNNEI. V lost 6 bases to trimming and J lost 12 bases; unmatched junction nucleotides: 13. The CDR3 runs to 14 residues. V usage is TRBV2 and J usage is TRBJ2-7, with 11 positions matching TRBD2. This clonotype was obtained from a man under 40 in good health. Sequencing was carried out using naive CD4+ T cells sorted from blood. This sample's subset: CD45RA+ positively selected. The CDR3 DNA sequence: TGTGCCAGCAGAGGGGAGACTAGCGGGAAAGGTTCGTACTTC. Translated, it gives CASRGETSGKGSYF.